These 2 T cell receptor beta chains originate from one sample sequenced in a study of radiotherapy plus CTLA-4 blockade in lung cancer. Using immunoSEQ multiplex PCR, the repertoire was profiled, and TCRdb retains in-frame clones only, with some absent. Of roughly 54,000 clones listed, around 85% are singletons. Source: peripheral blood, taken from a patient treated with radiotherapy plus ipilimumab. The receptors were gathered from a human donor with non-small cell lung cancer who had a partial response to radiotherapy plus ipilimumab.

The genes are TRBV6-5 and TRBJ2-7; possibly TRBD1 for D (6 bases). Trimming cost V 4 bases and J 2 bases, with 12 bases left between them. The V gene's germline CDR1 is MNHEY and CDR2 SVGAGI. The CDR3 has 14 amino acids. CDR3 residues: CASSLGQTTYEQYF. As DNA, the CDR3 is TGTGCCAGCAGTTTAGGACAGACCACCTACGAGCAGTACTTC.

This clone was seen a handful of times. Other nucleotide sequences in the sample specify the same CDR3. This chain uses TRBV5-1 with TRBJ2-7; TRBD1 matches at 9 bases. V was clipped by 3 bases and J by 4 bases; unmatched bases: 2. In germline, CDR1 is SGHRS, CDR2 YFSETQ. The CDR3 consists of 13 residues. The DNA for the CDR3 is TGCGCCAGCAGCTGGACAGGGGTATACGAGCAGTACTTC. Its translation: CASSWTGVYEQYF.